The next 20 T cell receptor beta chains were all read from a single sample in a study of blood T cell repertoires in COVID-19. Assay used: immunoSEQ multiplex PCR; TCRdb lists only in-frame clones, some missing. The table records hundreds of thousands of clones, roughly 83% of them present only once. Sequencing was carried out using peripheral blood. These receptors all stem from an elderly woman with COVID-19, enrolled during active disease.

The J gene is TRBJ2-5, the V gene TRBV28; 8 positions agree with TRBD2. The CDR3 covers 15 residues. Germline assignment: CDR1 MDHEN and CDR2 SYDVKM. V lost 5 bases and J lost 2; bases outside the gene matches: 7. The CDR3 protein is CASSPPGGLQETQYF. The CDR3 coding sequence is TGTGCCAGCAGTCCCCCGGGGGGGTTGCAAGAGACCCAGTACTTC.

As DNA, the CDR3 is TGTGCCAGCAGTAGGGCCGGGGGGTCTGGCACTGAAGCTTTCTTT. Amino acid sequence: CASSRAGGSGTEAFF. The rearrangement uses TRBV6-6 and TRBJ1-1; possibly TRBD1 for D (5 bases). The CDR3 extends over 15 amino acids. The germline gives CDR1 MNHNY, CDR2 SVGAGI (reference sequence). The V end lost 5 bases, the J end lost 4 bases, and 17 bases lay between the germline ends.

The chain joins TRBV18 to TRBJ2-3; TRBD2 matches at 8 bases. The CDR3 has 14 residues. Germline V CDR1 and CDR2: KGHSH, LQKENI. The J segment lost 1 base and the V segment lost 6 bases, leaving 3 bases of the junction unmatched. The chain's CDR3 is CASSAGGGTDTQYF. CDR3 DNA: TGTGCCAGCTCTGCGGGGGGAGGCACAGATACGCAGTATTTT.

The V gene is TRBV19, the J gene TRBJ1-3; perhaps TRBD1 as D (6 bases). Between the trimmed V and J ends, which lost 4 bases and 0 bases, there was a span of 13 bases. Germline V CDR1 and CDR2: LNHDA, SQIVND (reference sequence). This CDR3 spans 16 amino acids. CDR3 region: CASSTGQFLSGNTIYF. The CDR3 DNA reads as TGTGCCAGTAGTACCGGACAGTTTCTCTCTGGAAACACCATATATTTT.

The V call is TRBV5-1, the J call TRBJ2-7, with D perhaps TRBD2 (5 bases). CDR1 is SGHRS and CDR2 is YFSETQ in the germline V gene. This CDR3 contains 13 residues. The V gene lost 4 bases and the J gene lost 6 bases, with 14 bases spanning the gap. Here the CDR3 DNA reads TGCGCCAGCAGCCCCGAACGAGGGTCCGAGCAGTACGTC. Protein: CASSPERGSEQYV.

This chain uses TRBV12-5 with TRBJ1-2; the D gene is possibly TRBD1 (6 bases). Germline CDR1 reads LGHNT; CDR2 reads FRNRAP. The CDR3 totals 15 residues. Trimming took off 6 bases at V and 4 bases at J, with 18 bases between the two ends. The chain's CDR3 is CASGPSGGEGYGYTF. The CDR3 region has the DNA TGTGCTAGTGGCCCGTCGGGGGGCGAAGGCTATGGCTACACCTTC.

J is TRBJ2-2 and V is TRBV27; TRBD1 agrees at 7 bases. The J segment lost 3 bases and the V segment lost 2 bases, leaving 3 bases of the junction unmatched. This CDR3 spans 15 amino acids. The germline CDR1 and CDR2 sequences are MNHEY and SMNVEV (reference sequence). The CDR3 loop is CASSLRGRDTGELFF. Written as DNA, the CDR3 is TGTGCCAGCAGTTTAAGGGGGCGGGACACCGGGGAGCTGTTTTTT.

This chain's CDR3 is CASSLEGLFYGYTF. DNA for the CDR3: TGTGCCAGCAGCTTAGAGGGGCTCTTCTATGGCTACACCTTC. The chain is built from TRBV7-2 and TRBJ1-2; tentatively, D is TRBD1 (5 bases). This CDR3 contains 14 residues. Per germline, CDR1 SGHTA and CDR2 FQGNSA. V was clipped by 1 base and J by 4 bases, with 10 bases between them.

The chain carries TRBV6-5 and TRBJ2-7, with a tentative D call TRBD2 (5 bases). This CDR3 has 15 residues. CDR1 is MNHEY, CDR2 SVGAGI, per germline. Trimming took 6 bases from V and 3 from J, leaving 18 bases between them. CDR3 amino acids: CASRRRPEGIYEQYF. CDR3 nucleotides: TGTGCCAGCAGGAGAAGGCCAGAGGGTATCTACGAGCAGTACTTC.

The chain combines TRBV9 with TRBJ2-3; 8 bases agree with TRBD2. The CDR3 is 16 residues long. V trimming: 6 bases; J trimming: 2 bases; junction bases outside the gene matches: 11. Germline lookup yields CDR1 SGDLS and CDR2 YYNGEE. CDR3 coding DNA: TGTGCCAGCACCCTAGGGCGGGGGGCTAACACAGATACGCAGTATTTT. As protein: CASTLGRGANTDTQYF.

The chain recombines TRBV28 with TRBJ2-3; D remains unclear. Trimming stripped 3 bases from V and 0 bases from J, with 4 bases between. The CDR3 has 13 residues. Germline V lookup: CDR1 MDHEN, CDR2 SYDVKM. The CDR3 loop is CASSFRSTDTQYF. CDR3 coding DNA: TGTGCCAGCAGTTTCAGGAGCACAGATACGCAGTATTTT.

The J gene is TRBJ2-7, the V gene TRBV6-1; a weak D match, TRBD2 (6 bases). CDR1 and CDR2 from the germline V gene are MNHNS and SASEGT. The CDR3 sequence is 14 residues long. V shed 3 bases and J shed 3 bases, with 12 bases lying between them. The CDR3 loop is CASSEEGSVYEQYV. The DNA of the CDR3 is TGTGCCAGCAGTGAGGAGGGTTCCGTCTACGAGCAGTACGTC.

The gene calls are TRBV6-5 and TRBJ1-2; perhaps TRBD1 as D (5 bases). This CDR3 is built from 12 residues. V was shortened by 6 bases and J by 4 bases, with 9 bases between the two germline ends. Germline V gene data show CDR1 as MNHEY and CDR2 as SVGAGI. The CDR3 coding sequence is TGTGCCAGCAGGCTGGGGGGCTATGGCTACACCTTC. This codes for CASRLGGYGYTF.

V gene TRBV19 combines with J gene TRBJ1-5; possible D gene TRBD1, 6 bases. The CDR3 runs to 16 residues. Trimming removed 6 bases at V and 1 base at J, with 16 bases between. Germline CDR1 LNHDA, CDR2 SQIVND (reference sequence). The CDR3 DNA reads as TGTGCCAGTAGCTCACTGGCTACAGGGAGCAATCAGCCCCAGCATTTT. Its translation: CASSSLATGSNQPQHF.

The rearrangement joins TRBV6-5 to TRBJ1-1; 7 bases are shared with TRBD1. The V gene's germline CDR1 is MNHEY and CDR2 SVGAGI. V lost 0 bases and J lost 5; bases outside the gene matches: 6. The CDR3 loop spans 15 amino acids. CDR3 sequence (DNA): TGTGCCAGCAGTTACTCCAGGACAGGAATTACTGAAGCTTTCTTT. Encoded protein: CASSYSRTGITEAFF.

This clone was found once. The chain is built from TRBV19 and TRBJ1-2; D is possibly TRBD1 (5 bases). The CDR3 sequence is 13 residues long. Per germline, CDR1 LNHDA and CDR2 SQIVND (reference sequence). Trimming removed 3 bases from V and 4 bases from J, with 9 bases in between. CDR3 sequence (DNA): TGTGCCAGTAGTATCGGGGGTGGCTATGGCTACACCTTC. It codes for CASSIGGGYGYTF. Full variable domain (remainder filled in from reference TRBV19 and TRBJ1-2): DGGITQSPKYLFRKEGQNVTLSCEQNLNHDAMYWYRQDPGQGLRLIYYSQIVNDFQKGDIAEGYSVSREKKESFPLTVTSAQKNPTAFYLCASSIGGGYGYTFGSGTRLTVV.

This clone was detected only a few times. The chain combines TRBV28 with TRBJ1-2; the match to TRBD1 covers 11 bases. This CDR3 contains 16 residues. V gave up 6 bases and J gave up 1 base; unmatched junction bases: 7. Germline CDR1 MDHEN, CDR2 SYDVKM. CDR3 sequence: CASSGTGGVLNYGYTF. The CDR3 nucleotides are TGTGCCAGCAGCGGGACAGGGGGGGTTCTTAACTATGGCTACACCTTC.

The genes are TRBV29-1 and TRBJ2-3; D possibly corresponds to TRBD2 (5 bases). The CDR3 extends over 15 amino acids. Germline CDR1 is SQVTM and CDR2 is ANQGSEA. Trimming stripped 3 bases from V and 0 bases from J, with 13 bases between. Here the CDR3 DNA reads TGCAGCGTTGACTCTTGGACTCGCAGCACAGATACGCAGTATTTT. Protein product: CSVDSWTRSTDTQYF.

The gene calls are TRBV30 and TRBJ2-5; the D gene is possibly TRBD2 (5 bases). V was pared by 2 bases and J by 5 bases, with 12 bases between. CDR1 and CDR2 from the germline V gene are GTSNPN and SVGIG (reference sequence). The CDR3 totals 13 residues. Here the CDR3 reads CAWSPGLLETQYF. DNA of the CDR3: TGTGCCTGGAGTCCTGGACTGCTGGAGACCCAGTACTTC. The whole variable domain, filled in from reference TRBV30 and TRBJ2-5, reads SQTIHQWPATLVQPVGSPLSLECTVEGTSNPNLYWYRQAAGRGLQLLFYSVGIGQISSEVPQNLSASRPQDRQFILSSKKLLLSDSGFYLCAWSPGLLETQYFGPGTRLLVL.

The chain combines TRBV5-1 with TRBJ1-1, with 7 bases that match TRBD1. CDR1 is SGHRS and CDR2 is YFSETQ in the germline V gene. This CDR3 has 15 residues. Trimming took 1 base from V and 1 from J; bases not matched to a gene: 4. The CDR3 protein is CASSLLTGANTEAFF. CDR3 DNA: TGCGCCAGCAGCTTGCTTACAGGGGCGAACACTGAAGCTTTCTTT.